The 24 T cell receptor beta chains below come from one sample, sequenced in a study of response to subunit inactivated influenza vaccine. From the RT-PCR reads, TCRdb called clonotypes with MiXCR, one entry per CDR3 protein. Seen here are approximately 500,000 distinct CDR3 sequences, 10% to 15% observed once, and the top ten hold 10% to 15%. The material was PBMCs from blood, obtained more than 35 days after vaccination. These receptors were taken from a middle-aged man who received an inactivated influenza vaccine.

This clonotype came up a few times. The J gene is TRBJ1-2, the V gene TRBV20-1; no firm D call. This CDR3 is built from 15 residues. Looked up from germline, CDR1 is DFQATT and CDR2 is SNEGSKA (reference sequence). The ends were cut back, 2 bases at V and 0 bases at J, with 13 bases in the middle. This CDR3 is CSARLNRFPNYGYTF. CDR3 bases: TGCAGTGCTAGATTAAACAGATTCCCTAACTATGGCTACACCTTC.

This clonotype was observed a few times. V gene TRBV5-1 combines with J gene TRBJ1-1; possibly TRBD1 for D (6 bases). Germline V gene data show CDR1 as SGHRS and CDR2 as YFSETQ. The length of the CDR3 is 13 residues. V lost 3 bases and J lost 6, with 12 bases in between. CDR3 in DNA: TGCGCCAGCAGCTCCGGGGGGGCGGCTGAAGCTTTCTTT. The encoded protein is CASSSGGAAEAFF.

V gene TRBV18 combines with J gene TRBJ1-6; 8 nucleotides match TRBD1. V lost 2 bases, J lost 11 bases, and 17 bases stayed unmatched. The V gene's germline CDR1 is KGHSH and CDR2 LQKENI. The CDR3 is made up of 18 amino acids. CDR3 sequence (DNA): TGTGCCAGCTCACCAGTTACGGATACAGGGGGAAGTCGGACACCCCTCCACTTT. Its translation: CASSPVTDTGGSRTPLHF.

The chain uses TRBV12-3 or TRBV12-4 and TRBJ2-2, with D tentatively TRBD1 or TRBD2 (5 bases each). The CDR3 length is 15 residues. V lost 7 bases, J lost 9 bases, and 21 bases lay in between. CDR3 DNA sequence: TGTGCCAGCAATCCGCAGGGAGCCCCCCACAGGGAGCTGTTTTTT. Its protein product is CASNPQGAPHRELFF.

The CDR3 region has the DNA TGTGCCAGCAGTTTAGGTGGACGGGCCTTCTCCGAGCAGTACTTC. It is translated as CASSLGGRAFSEQYF. The gene calls are TRBV12-3 or TRBV12-4 and TRBJ2-7; D is ambiguous. Between the trimmed V and J ends, which lost 1 base and 6 bases, there was a span of 16 bases. The CDR3 extends over 15 amino acids.

This chain joins TRBV20-1 and TRBJ2-6, with a weak D call TRBD2 (6 bases). Germline assignment: CDR1 DFQATT and CDR2 SNEGSKA (reference sequence). This CDR3 has 17 amino acids. V was trimmed by 6 bases and J by 0 bases, leaving 18 bases between them. The CDR3 sequence: CSAPPAGSNSGANVLTF. CDR3 sequence (DNA): TGCAGTGCCCCCCCCGCGGGATCAAACTCTGGGGCCAACGTCCTGACTTTC.

This clonotype appeared a few times. This rearrangement joins TRBV29-1 to TRBJ2-1; 9 bases are shared with TRBD2. CDR3 length equals 19 residues. J gave up 0 bases and V 3 bases, and 15 bases lay outside the gene matches. Germline assignment: CDR1 SQVTM and CDR2 ANQGSEA. The chain's CDR3 is CSVEGTNSGSMPSYNEQFF. Here the CDR3 DNA reads TGCAGCGTTGAGGGCACAAATAGCGGGAGTATGCCCTCCTACAATGAGCAGTTCTTC.

This clonotype appeared a few times. V and J are TRBV28 and TRBJ2-7; 7 nucleotides align to TRBD2. Germline CDR1 is MDHEN and CDR2 is SYDVKM. The CDR3 is 15 residues long. V was pared by 3 bases and J by 2 bases, with 7 bases of the junction left unmatched. CDR3 sequence reads: CASSFPAGKTYEQYF. In DNA form, the CDR3 reads TGTGCCAGCAGTTTCCCAGCGGGAAAAACCTACGAGCAGTACTTC.

In this sample, this clonotype turned up many times. This sequence joins TRBV7-9 and TRBJ1-1; D remains ambiguous. CDR3 length: 14 residues. Germline V gene lookup returns CDR1 SEHNR and CDR2 FQNEAQ (reference sequence). V was shortened by 4 bases and J by 7 bases, with 16 bases between the two germline ends. The CDR3 DNA reads as TGTGCCAGCAGCTATTCCCTAGGGCAGGTTGAAGCTTTCTTT. It specifies CASSYSLGQVEAFF.

The V and J genes are TRBV12-3 or TRBV12-4 and TRBJ2-5, with 9 bases identical to TRBD1. This CDR3 spans 15 amino acids. V was clipped by 6 bases and J by 6 bases; unmatched bases: 11. The CDR3 region has the DNA TGTGCCAGCAGCGCCCGGGACAGGGTGATTCAGACCCAGTACTTC. Translation: CASSARDRVIQTQYF.

The chain has TRBV7-9 and TRBJ1-2; TRBD1 might be the D (6 bases). V lost 4 bases and J lost 3, with 12 bases in between. Germline-derived CDR1 and CDR2 are SEHNR and FQNEAQ (reference sequence). This CDR3 has 14 residues. The CDR3 coding sequence is TGTGCCAGCAGCTCAAGCCGACAGGACTATGGCTACACCTTC. It translates to CASSSSRQDYGYTF.

This chain connects TRBV10-3 to TRBJ2-5, with TRBD1 as a possible D gene (5 bases). Trimming took off 4 bases at V and 2 bases at J, with 5 bases between the two ends. This CDR3 has 12 residues. Germline V gene data show CDR1 as ENHRY and CDR2 as SYGVKD. CDR3 DNA: TGTGCCATCAGTGGACAGCAAGAGACCCAGTACTTC. It yields the protein CAISGQQETQYF.

The table lists this clonotype with a few counts. This chain connects TRBV7-9 to TRBJ1-1; maybe TRBD1 (6 bases). The CDR3 is 12 amino acids. Germline V CDR1 and CDR2: SEHNR, FQNEAQ (reference sequence). Trimming pared 5 bases from V and 7 bases from J, leaving 11 bases between. Here the CDR3 DNA reads TGTGCCAGCAGCCCCAACAGGGTTGAAGCTTTCTTT. It translates to CASSPNRVEAFF.

The chain links TRBV6-2 or TRBV6-3 to TRBJ2-3, with D perhaps matching TRBD2 (5 bases). Per the germline V gene, CDR1 is MNHEY and CDR2 is SVGEGT. V dropped 6 bases and J dropped 0 bases, with 16 bases sitting between them. The length of the CDR3 is 16 residues. CDR3 amino acids: CASSRPRRASTDTQYF. In DNA form, the CDR3 reads TGTGCCAGCAGCCGCCCCCGGCGGGCGAGCACAGATACGCAGTATTTT.

This clonotype came up many times. V usage is TRBV15 and J usage is TRBJ2-1; tentative D call: TRBD2 (5 bases). V lost 3 bases to trimming and J lost 4 bases, with 7 bases between them. CDR1 LNHNV and CDR2 YYDKDF come from the germline V gene (reference sequence). CDR3 length: 13 residues. CDR3 residues: CATSRDSYNEQFF. The CDR3 nucleotides are TGTGCCACCAGCAGGGACTCTTACAATGAGCAGTTCTTC.

This clonotype was seen only a few times. The rearrangement joins TRBV7-8 to TRBJ2-1; TRBD2 agrees at 13 bases. J gave up 9 bases and V 6 bases, and 11 bases lay outside the gene matches. CDR1 SGHVS and CDR2 FQNEAQ come from the germline V gene. CDR3 length: 16 amino acids. The CDR3 is CASRLRRTSGRAEQFF. The CDR3 DNA reads as TGTGCCAGCAGGCTAAGGAGGACTAGCGGGAGAGCTGAGCAGTTCTTC.

The sample holds a few counts of this clonotype. This chain connects TRBV5-4 to TRBJ2-1, with 10 positions matching TRBD2. CDR1 is SGHNT, CDR2 YYREEE, per germline (reference sequence). The V gene end was trimmed by 0 bases and the J gene end by 0 bases; junction bases not matched to a gene: 9. The CDR3 runs to 19 residues. CDR3 nucleotides: TGTGCCAGCAGCTTGGTAGCCAAGCGGGGGGGTAGCTCCTACAATGAGCAGTTCTTC. It encodes CASSLVAKRGGSSYNEQFF.

In this sample, this clonotype turned up a few times. CDR3 sequence (DNA): TGTGCCTGGAGTTTGTCAGTTAATCAGCCCCAGCATTTT. Its translation: CAWSLSVNQPQHF. The rearrangement uses TRBV30 and TRBJ1-5; D is unresolved. Trimming pared 2 bases from V and 4 bases from J, leaving 9 bases between. The germline CDR1 and CDR2 sequences are GTSNPN and SVGIG (reference sequence). The CDR3 extends over 13 amino acids.

V is TRBV7-2 and J is TRBJ2-7, with 8 positions matching TRBD1. The germline CDR1 and CDR2 sequences are SGHTA and FQGNSA. The CDR3 sequence is 17 residues long. The V gene end was trimmed by 3 bases and the J gene end by 3 bases; junction bases not matched to a gene: 13. In DNA form, the CDR3 reads TGTGCCAGCAGCTTTGGGACAGGTAGTTGGCCAATCTACGAGCAGTACTTC. It codes for CASSFGTGSWPIYEQYF.

The chain combines TRBV20-1 with TRBJ2-1; 10 bases match TRBD2. Germline loops: CDR1 DFQATT, CDR2 SNEGSKA (reference sequence). With 0 bases clipped from V and 8 bases from J, the junction kept 10 bases outside the gene matches. This CDR3 has 16 amino acids. The CDR3 sequence is CSARDRASGSLYEQFF. As DNA, the CDR3 is TGCAGTGCTAGAGATAGGGCTAGCGGGAGTCTTTATGAGCAGTTCTTC.

The genes are TRBV7-2 and TRBJ2-2, with a possible D match to TRBD1 (5 bases). Germline values: CDR1 SGHTA, CDR2 FQGNSA. Trimming shortened V by 1 base and J by 3 bases, and 15 bases separated the two germline ends. The CDR3 spans 17 residues. The CDR3 DNA follows: TGTGCCAGCAGCTTAGGCCCAGGGCGCCTTTACACCGGGGAGCTGTTTTTT. Translated: CASSLGPGRLYTGELFF.

The CDR3 coding sequence is TGCGCCAGCAGCTTGGGAGACACCTTCTTATCTGGGGCCAACGTCCTGACTTTC. This sequence encodes CASSLGDTFLSGANVLTF. This chain joins TRBV5-1 and TRBJ2-6; D gene unclear. Looked up from germline, CDR1 is SGHRS and CDR2 is YFSETQ. The CDR3 loop spans 18 amino acids. V was trimmed by 0 bases and J by 1 base, leaving 14 bases between them.

This clonotype was seen many times. This chain connects TRBV29-1 to TRBJ2-1, with D hard to call. Germline values: CDR1 SQVTM, CDR2 ANQGSEA. V lost 6 bases and J lost 0, with 9 bases in between. This CDR3 is built from 13 residues. The CDR3 protein is CSVGSLSYNEQFF. In DNA, the CDR3 is TGCAGCGTAGGGTCTCTCTCCTACAATGAGCAGTTCTTC.

In this sample, this clonotype turned up a few times. The chain recombines TRBV10-3 with TRBJ1-1; possible D gene TRBD1, 5 bases. The CDR3 sequence is 13 residues long. Deletions cut 7 bases from V and 6 bases from J, with 15 bases between. CDR1 is ENHRY and CDR2 is SYGVKD in the germline V gene. The CDR3 loop reads CAIMAPGSAEAFF. The CDR3 DNA follows: TGTGCCATCATGGCGCCAGGGTCGGCTGAAGCTTTCTTT.